This entry concerns a single TCR beta chain. Trimming removed 7 bases from V and 4 bases from J; junction bases left unmatched: 13. Germline CDR1 SNHLY, CDR2 FYNNEI. The CDR3 totals 18 residues. The source of the sample is a study of T cell clones after liver transplantation. Method: immunoSEQ multiplex PCR; TCRdb's copy keeps in-frame clones and lacks some. The sample shows 70,000 or so clones, around 90% of them seen only once. The sequence came from a human donor who received a liver transplant. The specimen comprised CD4+ T cells from blood, sampled before liver transplant. The chain carries TRBV2 and TRBJ2-5, with TRBD2 matching 15 bases. CDR3 DNA sequence: TGTGCCAGCACCAATGGAGGACTAGCGGGAGGGCCGGGAGAGACCCAGTACTTC. Translation: CASTNGGLAGGPGETQYF. Based on the CDR3 plus reference TRBV2 and TRBJ2-5, the full variable domain is EPEVTQTPSHQVTQMGQEVILRCVPISNHLYFYWYRQILGQKVEFLVSFYNNEISEKSEIFDDQFSVERPDGSNFTLKIRSTKLEDSAMYFCASTNGGLAGGPGETQYFGPGTRLLVL.